The present entry profiles one TCR beta chain with its context. Antigen specificity is unknown. CDR1 and CDR2 (germline): SNHLY, FYNNEI. The CDR3 is 13 residues long. The V end was cut by 9 bases, the J end by 4 bases, with 15 bases between. A multiplex PCR was run with 60 Vbeta primers and 13 Jbeta primers. In the authors' workflow: About 83 million unique TCR beta chains, some 11 million shared, were counted in a later analysis. Assay used: immunoSEQ multiplex PCR; TCRdb lists only in-frame clones, some missing. That table gives V, J and clone size, and the DNA gave D and trimming. The sample records some 100,000 clones, approximately 69% being singletons. This specimen comes from a study of cytomegalovirus exposure and HLA in healthy donors. Study at large: Earlier sequencing of some 170 million T cells yielded 120 million or so unique TCR beta sequences. HLA-typed donors were the source of 82 million or so unique TCRs, which an early data release held. Overall study results and limits: Rare sequences made up most TCRs, while some public TCRs were found in many donors.

Source material: PBMCs. This receptor was taken from a woman in her 50s in good health and CMV-seropositive. The chain joins TRBV2 to TRBJ1-2; TRBD1 might be the D (6 bases). CDR3 region: CASERGTIYGYTF. The CDR3 DNA is TGTGCCAGTGAGAGGGGGACGATCTATGGCTACACCTTC.